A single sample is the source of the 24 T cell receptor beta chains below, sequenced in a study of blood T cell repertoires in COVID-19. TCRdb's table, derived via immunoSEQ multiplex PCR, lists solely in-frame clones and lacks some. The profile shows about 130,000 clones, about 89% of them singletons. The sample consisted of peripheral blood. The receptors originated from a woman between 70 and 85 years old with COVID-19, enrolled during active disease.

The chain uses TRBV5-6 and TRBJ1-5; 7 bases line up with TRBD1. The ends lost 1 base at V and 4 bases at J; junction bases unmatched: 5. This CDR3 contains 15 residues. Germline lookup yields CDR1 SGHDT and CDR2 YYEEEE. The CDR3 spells CASSLWDRWNQPQHF. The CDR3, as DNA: TGTGCCAGCAGCTTGTGGGACAGATGGAATCAGCCCCAGCATTTT.

CDR3 in amino acids: CASSENLNEKLFF. The CDR3 DNA reads TGTGCCAGCAGTGAGAACCTAAATGAAAAACTGTTTTTT. V and J are TRBV25-1 and TRBJ1-4, with D unclear. Trimming shortened V by 3 bases and J by 5 bases, and 7 bases separated the two germline ends. Germline values: CDR1 MGHDK, CDR2 SYGVNS. This CDR3 is 13 amino acids long.

The CDR3 DNA is TGTGCCAGCAGCTTGGACATCGTTCAAGAGACCCAGTACTTC. Amino acids: CASSLDIVQETQYF. This rearrangement joins TRBV5-5 to TRBJ2-5; D is unclear. V gave up 0 bases and J gave up 2 bases, with 8 bases separating them. The CDR3 loop spans 14 amino acids. Germline V gene lookup returns CDR1 SGHKS and CDR2 YYEKEE (reference sequence).

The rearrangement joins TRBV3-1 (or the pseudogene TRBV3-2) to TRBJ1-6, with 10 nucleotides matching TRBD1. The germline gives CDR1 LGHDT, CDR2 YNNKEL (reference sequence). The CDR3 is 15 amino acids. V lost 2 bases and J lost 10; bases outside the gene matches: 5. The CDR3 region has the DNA TGTGCCAGCAGCCAACCGGGACAGGGGATCTCACCCCTCCACTTT. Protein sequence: CASSQPGQGISPLHF.

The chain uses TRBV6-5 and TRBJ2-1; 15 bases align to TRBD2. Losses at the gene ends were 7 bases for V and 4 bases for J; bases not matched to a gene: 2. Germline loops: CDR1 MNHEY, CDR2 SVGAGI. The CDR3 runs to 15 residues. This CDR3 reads CASIGLAGGYNEQFF. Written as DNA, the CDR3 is TGTGCCAGCATCGGACTAGCGGGGGGGTACAATGAGCAGTTCTTC.

Written as DNA, the CDR3 is TGTGCCAGCAGCCCAACACAGGAGACCCAGTACTTC. It is translated as CASSPTQETQYF. The V gene is TRBV3-1 (or the pseudogene TRBV3-2), the J gene TRBJ2-5; D is uncertain. The germline V and J ends were trimmed by 4 bases and 5 bases, with 8 bases remaining between them. Germline V gene data show CDR1 as LGHDT and CDR2 as YNNKEL (reference sequence). The CDR3 runs to 12 residues.

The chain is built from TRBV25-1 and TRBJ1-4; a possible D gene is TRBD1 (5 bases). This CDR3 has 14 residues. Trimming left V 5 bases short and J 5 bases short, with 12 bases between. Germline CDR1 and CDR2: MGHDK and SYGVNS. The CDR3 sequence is CASSNRFGNEKLFF. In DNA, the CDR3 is TGTGCCAGCAGTAACAGGTTCGGCAATGAAAAACTGTTTTTT.

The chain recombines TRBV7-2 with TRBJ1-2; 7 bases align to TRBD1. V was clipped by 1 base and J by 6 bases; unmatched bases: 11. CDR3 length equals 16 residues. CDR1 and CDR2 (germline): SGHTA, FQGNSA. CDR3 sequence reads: CASSLGPAGGRDGYTF. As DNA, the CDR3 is TGTGCCAGCAGCTTAGGTCCCGCAGGGGGAAGGGATGGCTACACCTTC.

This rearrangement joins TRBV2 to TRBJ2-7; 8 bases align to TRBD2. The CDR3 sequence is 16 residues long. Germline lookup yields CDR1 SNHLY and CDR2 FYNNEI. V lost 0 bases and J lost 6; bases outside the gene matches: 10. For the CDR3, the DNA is TGTGCCAGCAGTGAAGCCAGGAGGCTAGCGGGCGGCGAGCAGTACTTC. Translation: CASSEARRLAGGEQYF.

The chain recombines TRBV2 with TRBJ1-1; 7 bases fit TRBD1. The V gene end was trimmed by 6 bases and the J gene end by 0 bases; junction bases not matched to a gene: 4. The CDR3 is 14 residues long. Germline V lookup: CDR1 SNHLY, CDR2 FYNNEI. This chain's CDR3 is CASRGGVLNTEAFF. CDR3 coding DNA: TGTGCCAGCAGAGGGGGCGTTTTGAACACTGAAGCTTTCTTT. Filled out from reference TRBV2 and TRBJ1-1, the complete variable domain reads EPEVTQTPSHQVTQMGQEVILRCVPISNHLYFYWYRQILGQKVEFLVSFYNNEISEKSEIFDDQFSVERPDGSNFTLKIRSTKLEDSAMYFCASRGGVLNTEAFFGQGTRLTVV.

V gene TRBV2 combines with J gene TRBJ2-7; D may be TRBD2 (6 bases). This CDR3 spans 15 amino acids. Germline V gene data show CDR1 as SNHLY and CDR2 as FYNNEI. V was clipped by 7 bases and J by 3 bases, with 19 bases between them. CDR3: CASKSEYGRVYEQYF. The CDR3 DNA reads TGTGCCAGCAAGAGTGAGTACGGGAGAGTCTACGAGCAGTACTTC.

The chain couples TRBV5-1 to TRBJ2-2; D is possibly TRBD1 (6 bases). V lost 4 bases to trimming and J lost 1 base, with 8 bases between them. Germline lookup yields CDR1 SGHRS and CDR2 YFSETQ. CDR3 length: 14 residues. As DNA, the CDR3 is TGCGCCAGCAGCACGGGACAGAACACCGGGGAGCTGTTTTTT. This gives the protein CASSTGQNTGELFF.

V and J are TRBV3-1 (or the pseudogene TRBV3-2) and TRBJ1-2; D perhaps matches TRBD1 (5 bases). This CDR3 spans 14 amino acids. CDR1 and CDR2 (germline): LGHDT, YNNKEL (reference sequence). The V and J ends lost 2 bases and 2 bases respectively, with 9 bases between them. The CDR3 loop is CASSQLGGNYGYTF. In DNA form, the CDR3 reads TGTGCCAGCAGCCAACTGGGGGGGAACTATGGCTACACCTTC.

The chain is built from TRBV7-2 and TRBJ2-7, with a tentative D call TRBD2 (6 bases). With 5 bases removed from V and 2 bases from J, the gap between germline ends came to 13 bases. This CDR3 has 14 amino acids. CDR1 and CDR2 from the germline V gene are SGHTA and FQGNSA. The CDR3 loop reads CASSVTRGPYEQYF. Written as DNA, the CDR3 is TGTGCCAGCAGCGTGACTAGAGGACCCTACGAGCAGTACTTC.

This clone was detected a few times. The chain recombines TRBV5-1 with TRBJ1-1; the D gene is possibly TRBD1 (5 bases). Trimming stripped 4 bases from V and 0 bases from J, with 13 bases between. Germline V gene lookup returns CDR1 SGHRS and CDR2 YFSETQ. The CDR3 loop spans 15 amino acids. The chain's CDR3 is CASSVSGGVNTEAFF. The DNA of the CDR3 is TGCGCCAGCAGCGTGTCAGGAGGGGTGAACACTGAAGCTTTCTTT.

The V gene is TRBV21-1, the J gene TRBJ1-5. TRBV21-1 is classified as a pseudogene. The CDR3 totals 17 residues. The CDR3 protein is CASSKVGAVRKVQPQHF. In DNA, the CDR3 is TGTGCCAGCAGCAAAGTAGGCGCGGTCCGGAAAGTTCAGCCCCAGCATTTT.

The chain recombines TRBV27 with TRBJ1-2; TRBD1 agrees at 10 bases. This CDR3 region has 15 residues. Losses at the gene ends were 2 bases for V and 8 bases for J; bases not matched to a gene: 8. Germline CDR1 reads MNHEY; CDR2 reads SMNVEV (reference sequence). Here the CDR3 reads CASSLRRQGAKGYTF. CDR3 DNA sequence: TGTGCCAGCAGTTTAAGGAGACAGGGGGCTAAAGGCTACACCTTC.

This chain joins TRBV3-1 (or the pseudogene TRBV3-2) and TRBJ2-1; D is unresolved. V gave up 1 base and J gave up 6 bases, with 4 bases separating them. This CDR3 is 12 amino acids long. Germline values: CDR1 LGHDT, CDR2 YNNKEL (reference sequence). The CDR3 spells CASSQVGNEQFF. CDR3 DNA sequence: TGTGCCAGCAGCCAAGTCGGCAATGAGCAGTTCTTC.

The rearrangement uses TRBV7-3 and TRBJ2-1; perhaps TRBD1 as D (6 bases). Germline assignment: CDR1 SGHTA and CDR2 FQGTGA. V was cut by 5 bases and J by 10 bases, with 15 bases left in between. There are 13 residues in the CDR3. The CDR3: CASSPQGQGEQFF. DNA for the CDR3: TGTGCCAGCAGCCCCCAGGGTCAGGGGGAGCAGTTCTTC.

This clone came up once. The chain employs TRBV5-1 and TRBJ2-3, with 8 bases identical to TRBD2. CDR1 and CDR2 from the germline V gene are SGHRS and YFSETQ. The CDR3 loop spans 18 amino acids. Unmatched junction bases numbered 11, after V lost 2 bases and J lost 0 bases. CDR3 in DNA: TGCGCCAGCAGCTTTGGTGCAAGCGGGGGTGCTAGCACAGATACGCAGTATTTT. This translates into CASSFGASGGASTDTQYF. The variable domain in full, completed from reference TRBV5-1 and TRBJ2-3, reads KAGVTQTPRYLIKTRGQQVTLSCSPISGHRSVSWYQQTPGQGLQFLFEYFSETQRNKGNFPGRFSGRQFSNSRSEMNVSTLELGDSALYLCASSFGASGGASTDTQYFGPGTRLTVL.

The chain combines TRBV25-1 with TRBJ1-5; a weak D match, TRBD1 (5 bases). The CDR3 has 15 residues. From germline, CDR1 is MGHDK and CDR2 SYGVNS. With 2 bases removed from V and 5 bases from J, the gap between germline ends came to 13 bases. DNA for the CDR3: TGTGCCAGCAGTGAACTGGGGCAGGGTGATCAGCCCCAGCATTTT. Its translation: CASSELGQGDQPQHF.

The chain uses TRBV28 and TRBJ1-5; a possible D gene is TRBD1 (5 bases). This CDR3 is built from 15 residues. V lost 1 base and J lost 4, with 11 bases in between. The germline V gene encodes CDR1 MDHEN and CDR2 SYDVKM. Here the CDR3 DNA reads TGTGCCAGCAGTTTATCAGGGATTGGGAATCAGCCCCAGCATTTT. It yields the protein CASSLSGIGNQPQHF.

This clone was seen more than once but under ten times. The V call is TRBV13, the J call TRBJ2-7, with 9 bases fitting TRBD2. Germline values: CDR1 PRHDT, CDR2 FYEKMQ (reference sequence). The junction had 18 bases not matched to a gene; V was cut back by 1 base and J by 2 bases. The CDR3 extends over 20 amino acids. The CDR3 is CASSLDHGGGALDRTYEQYF. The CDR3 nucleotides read TGTGCCAGCAGCTTAGATCATGGCGGGGGGGCCCTGGATAGAACCTACGAGCAGTACTTC.

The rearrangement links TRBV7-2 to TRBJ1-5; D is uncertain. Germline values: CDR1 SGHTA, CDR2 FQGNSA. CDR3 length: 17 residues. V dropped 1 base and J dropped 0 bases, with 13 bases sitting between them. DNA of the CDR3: TGTGCCAGCAGCTTAGGTTGGCGGAAACTTAGCAATCAGCCCCAGCATTTT. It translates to CASSLGWRKLSNQPQHF.